Following are 27 T cell receptor beta chains from one sample sequenced in a study of T cell responses to AZD1222 COVID-19 vaccine. Clones were read by immunoSEQ multiplex PCR, and TCRdb kept only the in-frame ones, dropping some. The sample yields 150,000 to 200,000 clones, 85% to 95% seen once. Sequencing used peripheral blood, obtained on day 0 of AZD1222 vaccination. Receptors originate from an adult in good health.

This chain joins TRBV19 and TRBJ2-6; 11 nucleotides agree with TRBD1. Germline V gene data show CDR1 as LNHDA and CDR2 as SQIVND (reference sequence). The CDR3 covers 16 residues. The J segment lost 0 bases and the V segment lost 8 bases, leaving 3 bases of the junction unmatched. CDR3 sequence (DNA): TGTGCCAGTGGGGGACAGGGGGGCTCTGGGGCCAACGTCCTGACTTTC. Its protein is CASGGQGGSGANVLTF.

This chain links TRBV11-2 with TRBJ2-3; 13 bases align to TRBD2. The V gene end was trimmed by 8 bases and the J gene end by 10 bases; junction bases not matched to a gene: 9. Germline CDR1 SGHAT, CDR2 FQNNGV. This CDR3 region has 14 residues. In DNA form, the CDR3 reads TGTGCCAGCGGCCCGTCCGGGACTAGCGGGGCGCAGTATTTT. Its translation: CASGPSGTSGAQYF.

A note on this clone: One end of the junction varies from germline; a read error may be responsible. The chain recombines TRBV28 with TRBJ1-4, with D perhaps TRBD1 (6 bases). The CDR3 runs to 16 residues. Germline V gives CDR1 MDHEN, CDR2 SYDVKM. CDR3 in DNA: TGCGCCTCGACCTACGGGGGCGGGTTTTCTAATGAAAAACTGTTTTTT. This codes for CASTYGGGFSNEKLFF.

The genes are TRBV18 and TRBJ2-5; D gene unclear. The CDR3 consists of 16 residues. Germline V lookup: CDR1 KGHSH, CDR2 LQKENI. V shed 3 bases and J shed 3 bases, with 17 bases lying between them. The CDR3 DNA sequence: TGTGCCAGCTCACCCAGTTCCCAGTGGGCCGAAGAGACCCAGTACTTC. Amino acids: CASSPSSQWAEETQYF. Filled out from reference TRBV18 and TRBJ2-5, the complete variable domain reads NAGVMQNPRHLVRRRGQEARLRCSPMKGHSHVYWYRQLPEEGLKFMVYLQKENIIDESGMPKERFSAEFPKEGPSILRIQQVVRGDSAAYFCASSPSSQWAEETQYFGPGTRLLVL.

V usage is TRBV10-3 and J usage is TRBJ2-1; 7 nucleotides agree with TRBD2. This CDR3 has 15 residues. Germline trimming cut 3 bases from V and 6 bases from J; bases unmatched to any gene: 8. The germline gives CDR1 ENHRY, CDR2 SYGVKD. CDR3 sequence reads: CAISDPGLHSNEQFF. The CDR3 coding sequence is TGTGCCATCAGTGACCCGGGACTACACTCCAATGAGCAGTTCTTC.

The rearrangement links TRBV6-5 to TRBJ1-2, with D possibly matching TRBD1 (5 bases). The CDR3 is 14 residues long. Germline CDR1 and CDR2: MNHEY and SVGAGI. The V and J ends lost 6 bases and 1 base respectively, with 12 bases between them. In DNA form, the CDR3 reads TGTGCCAGCAGCCAAACCGACAGTAACTATGGCTACACCTTC. Protein: CASSQTDSNYGYTF.

The V gene is TRBV12-3 or TRBV12-4, the J gene TRBJ1-2, with 8 positions matching TRBD1. CDR3 length: 12 amino acids. The junction had 4 bases not matched to a gene; V was cut back by 5 bases and J by 8 bases. DNA of the CDR3: TGTGCCAGCAGTACAAACAGGGGGGGCTACACCTTC. Encoded protein: CASSTNRGGYTF.

The chain recombines TRBV2 with TRBJ1-2; D uncertain. The CDR3 extends over 14 amino acids. Germline V gene lookup returns CDR1 SNHLY and CDR2 FYNNEI. Deletions cut 2 bases from V and 2 bases from J, with 9 bases between. CDR3 sequence reads: CASSESPENYGYTF. The CDR3 nucleotides are TGTGCCAGCAGTGAATCCCCTGAGAACTATGGCTACACCTTC.

The rearrangement joins TRBV2 to TRBJ1-1; D gene uncertain. This CDR3 has 13 residues. Trimming removed 4 bases from V and 7 bases from J, with 13 bases in between. Looked up from germline, CDR1 is SNHLY and CDR2 is FYNNEI. The DNA of the CDR3 is TGTGCCAGCAGTGGGCCCCTCGGGGATGAAGCTTTCTTT. The encoded protein is CASSGPLGDEAFF.

The chain recombines TRBV6-5 with TRBJ2-7, with TRBD1 matching 11 bases. The trim removed 8 bases at V and 5 bases at J, leaving 2 bases unmatched. Germline-derived CDR1 and CDR2 are MNHEY and SVGAGI. This CDR3 is 12 amino acids long. The CDR3 DNA sequence: TGTGCCAGCGGACAGGGGGCAAACGAGCAGTACTTC. Protein product: CASGQGANEQYF.

V gene TRBV5-1 combines with J gene TRBJ1-4; D is ambiguous. CDR3 length: 16 residues. Germline CDR1 SGHRS, CDR2 YFSETQ. Trimming removed 0 bases at V and 2 bases at J, with 11 bases between. CDR3 in DNA: TGCGCCAGCAGCTTGGCCCGCTACGCGACTAATGAAAAACTGTTTTTT. It encodes CASSLARYATNEKLFF.

This sequence joins TRBV7-2 and TRBJ1-2; 7 positions agree with TRBD1. Looked up from germline, CDR1 is SGHTA and CDR2 is FQGNSA. Losses at the gene ends were 5 bases for V and 5 bases for J; bases not matched to a gene: 8. This CDR3 comprises 14 residues. Here the CDR3 reads CASSPGTATYGYTF. The CDR3 DNA reads as TGTGCCAGCAGCCCAGGGACAGCGACGTATGGCTACACCTTC.

The chain uses TRBV28 and TRBJ2-3; D gene uncertain. The V gene lost 2 bases and the J gene lost 7 bases, with 7 bases spanning the gap. CDR1 is MDHEN and CDR2 is SYDVKM in the germline V gene. This CDR3 comprises 12 residues. CDR3 region: CASSLGQNTQYF. The CDR3 coding sequence is TGTGCCAGCAGTTTAGGGCAGAATACGCAGTATTTT.

V gene TRBV6-1 combines with J gene TRBJ2-7; perhaps TRBD2 as D (6 bases). CDR1 and CDR2 from the germline V gene are MNHNS and SASEGT. V was cut by 3 bases and J by 4 bases, with 22 bases left in between. The CDR3 covers 17 residues. DNA for the CDR3: TGTGCCAGCAGTGAGCTAATGGAGGGCGGAGCGATATACGAGCAGTACTTC. Its translation is CASSELMEGGAIYEQYF.

This chain joins TRBV5-6 and TRBJ1-1; TRBD1 matches at 9 bases. V lost 4 bases and J lost 4; bases outside the gene matches: 8. Per the germline V gene, CDR1 is SGHDT and CDR2 is YYEEEE. CDR3 length: 15 residues. CDR3 bases: TGTGCCAGCAGCGTACAGACAGGGGGGTTCACTGAAGCTTTCTTT. Amino acid sequence: CASSVQTGGFTEAFF.

The CDR3 region is CASSQVRENEQYF. DNA for the CDR3: TGCGCCAGCAGCCAAGTACGGGAGAACGAGCAGTACTTC. This chain connects TRBV4-1 to TRBJ2-7; weak D call: TRBD2 (6 bases). The CDR3 contains 13 residues. V was cut by 1 base and J by 5 bases, with 9 bases left in between. Germline CDR1 is MGHRA and CDR2 is YSYEKL.

The chain joins TRBV7-2 to TRBJ1-5; D might be TRBD1 (5 bases). The CDR3 is 18 amino acids. Trimming left V 1 base short and J 5 bases short, with 21 bases between. The germline CDR1 and CDR2 sequences are SGHTA and FQGNSA. CDR3 in DNA: TGTGCCAGCAGCTTAGGTTGGGTCCCCGGGGCCGTCGATCAGCCCCAGCATTTT. Protein sequence: CASSLGWVPGAVDQPQHF.

The J gene is TRBJ2-7, the V gene TRBV7-2; 7 bases fit TRBD2. Per germline, CDR1 SGHTA and CDR2 FQGNSA. CDR3 length equals 16 residues. Trimming took 1 base from V and 2 from J; bases not matched to a gene: 8. Written as DNA, the CDR3 is TGTGCCAGCAGCTTAGTAGGGGCTAGCGGAACCTACGAGCAGTACTTC. It encodes CASSLVGASGTYEQYF.

J is TRBJ1-3 and V is TRBV2; 11 bases align to TRBD1. Trimming at V came to 1 base and at J to 8 bases, leaving 7 bases not matched to a gene. The CDR3 is 16 residues long. CDR1 is SNHLY, CDR2 FYNNEI, per germline. Here the CDR3 reads CASSEGPGQGEDTIYF. DNA of the CDR3: TGTGCCAGCAGTGAAGGACCGGGACAGGGGGAGGACACCATATATTTT. The variable domain in full, completed from reference TRBV2 and TRBJ1-3, reads EPEVTQTPSHQVTQMGQEVILRCVPISNHLYFYWYRQILGQKVEFLVSFYNNEISEKSEIFDDQFSVERPDGSNFTLKIRSTKLEDSAMYFCASSEGPGQGEDTIYFGEGSWLTVV.

V and J are TRBV30 and TRBJ2-7; TRBD1 matches 7 bases. The V gene's germline CDR1 is GTSNPN and CDR2 SVGIG (reference sequence). The CDR3 spans 15 residues. Trimming at V came to 2 bases and at J to 2 bases, leaving 9 bases not matched to a gene. The CDR3 is CAWSSSGGSAYEQYF. The CDR3, as DNA: TGTGCCTGGAGTTCGTCAGGGGGATCGGCCTACGAGCAGTACTTC.

The chain recombines TRBV5-1 with TRBJ2-7; no clear D gene. CDR3 size: 14 residues. CDR1 SGHRS and CDR2 YFSETQ come from the germline V gene. The V and J ends lost 4 bases and 3 bases respectively, with 14 bases between them. CDR3 protein: CASSPRRRDYEQYF. The CDR3 nucleotides read TGCGCCAGCAGCCCCCGCAGGAGAGACTACGAGCAGTACTTC.

The genes are TRBV10-3 and TRBJ1-5; 9 nucleotides line up with TRBD1. The CDR3 covers 14 residues. Germline V lookup: CDR1 ENHRY, CDR2 SYGVKD. V lost 2 bases to trimming and J lost 6 bases; unmatched junction nucleotides: 2. CDR3 residues: CAISEAQGAQPQHF. CDR3 in DNA: TGTGCCATCAGTGAGGCACAGGGGGCTCAGCCCCAGCATTTT.

This clone was seen only a few times. The V and J genes are TRBV6-2 or TRBV6-3 and TRBJ1-5, with 8 nucleotides matching TRBD1. CDR3 length: 16 residues. V lost 5 bases, J lost 4 bases, and 10 bases stayed unmatched. The germline gives CDR1 MNHEY, CDR2 SVGEGT. For the CDR3, the DNA is TGTGCCAGCAGTCTGACCGGGACAGGTCCTAATCAGCCCCAGCATTTT. Protein sequence: CASSLTGTGPNQPQHF.

CDR3 DNA sequence: TGTGCCAGCTCACCGGTAGACCAACTGTATGGCTACACCTTC. This encodes CASSPVDQLYGYTF. V usage is TRBV18 and J usage is TRBJ1-2; D is ambiguous. Germline V CDR1 and CDR2: KGHSH, LQKENI. CDR3 length equals 14 residues. V shed 3 bases and J shed 5 bases, with 13 bases lying between them.

The gene calls are TRBV11-2 and TRBJ1-1; D is possibly TRBD1 (5 bases). The germline CDR1 and CDR2 sequences are SGHAT and FQNNGV. CDR3 size: 14 residues. V lost 4 bases and J 1 base, leaving 10 bases between the germline ends. The DNA for the CDR3 is TGTGCCAGCAGCTATAGCAGGGCGAACACTGAAGCTTTCTTT. Encoded protein: CASSYSRANTEAFF.

The CDR3 loop is CASSTVGSGYTF. CDR3 sequence (DNA): TGTGCCAGCAGCACCGTCGGGAGTGGCTACACCTTC. The chain carries TRBV14 and TRBJ1-2; no clear D gene. Trimming removed 5 bases from V and 7 bases from J, with 11 bases in between. This CDR3 comprises 12 residues. Germline V lookup: CDR1 SGHDN, CDR2 FVKESK.

The V and J genes are TRBV11-2 and TRBJ1-1; 10 bases line up with TRBD1. The germline V gene has CDR1 SGHAT and CDR2 FQNNGV. J lost 2 bases, V lost 5 bases, and 5 bases had no gene match. The CDR3 length is 15 residues. CDR3 nucleotide sequence: TGTGCCAGCAGCAACTGGGACAGGGGTAACACTGAAGCTTTCTTT. This gives the protein CASSNWDRGNTEAFF. Together with reference TRBV11-2 and TRBJ1-1, the CDR3 gives the full variable domain: EAGVAQSPRYKIIEKRQSVAFWCNPISGHATLYWYQQILGQGPKLLIQFQNNGVVDDSQLPKDRFSAERLKGVDSTLKIQPAKLEDSAVYLCASSNWDRGNTEAFFGQGTRLTVV.